This TCR beta chain comes out of a study of blood T cell repertoires in COVID-19. Study in general: PBMCs, B-cell-depleted T cells, or T cells provided the cDNA or gDNA that made up the material.

Here immunoSEQ multiplex PCR was the method, and the copy in TCRdb shows in-frame clones only, minus some. The sample records 65,000 to 70,000 clones, 86% being singletons. The length of the CDR3 is 16 residues. Trimming pared 5 bases from V and 3 bases from J, leaving 17 bases between. Germline V gene lookup returns CDR1 ENHRY and CDR2 SYGVKD. This chain connects TRBV10-3 to TRBJ2-1, with a tentative D call TRBD1 (6 bases). The TCR was taken from a man aged 45-60 years with acute or convalescent COVID-19. The specimen sequenced was peripheral blood. The CDR3 loop reads CAISRGRGSDYNEQFF. DNA for the CDR3: TGTGCCATCAGTAGGGGTAGGGGGTCCGACTACAATGAGCAGTTCTTC.